These 16 T cell receptor beta chains were all obtained from the same sample, sequenced in a study of CD8 T cells in Susac syndrome. When the RNA was reverse transcribed, random hexamers were used with an input of about 0.45 to 1 ug. From the immunoSEQ multiplex PCR reads, TCRdb called clonotypes with MiXCR, one entry per CDR3 protein. The data hold roughly 60,000 distinct CDR3 sequences, with about 92% observed a single time. Sequenced: CD8+ T cells from PBMCs. These receptors were collected from a human donor in good health.

The chain uses TRBV30 and TRBJ2-7; D gene uncertain. CDR1 is GTSNPN, CDR2 SVGIG, per germline (reference sequence). The CDR3 has 14 residues. The V and J ends lost 1 base and 1 base respectively, with 11 bases between them. CDR3 loop: CAWSALDGSYEQYF. CDR3 DNA: TGTGCCTGGAGTGCTTTGGACGGATCCTACGAGCAGTACTTC.

The V call is TRBV20-1, the J call TRBJ2-3; 12 bases align to TRBD2. Germline V gives CDR1 DFQATT, CDR2 SNEGSKA (reference sequence). This CDR3 is built from 16 residues. The V segment lost 6 bases and the J segment 3 bases; nucleotides outside the gene matches: 10. CDR3 sequence: CSATLAGGPGTDTQYF. The CDR3 DNA reads as TGCAGTGCGACGCTAGCGGGGGGGCCGGGAACAGATACGCAGTATTTT.

The V and J genes are TRBV5-1 and TRBJ1-6; D is unclear. The CDR3 length is 13 residues. V lost 6 bases to trimming and J lost 7 bases, with 11 bases between them. Germline V gene lookup returns CDR1 SGHRS and CDR2 YFSETQ. The CDR3 is CASTLAGNSPLHF. The CDR3 bases are TGCGCCAGCACTTTGGCGGGGAATTCACCCCTCCACTTT.

V and J are TRBV27 and TRBJ2-5; D may be TRBD2 (5 bases). CDR1 and CDR2 (germline): MNHEY, SMNVEV (reference sequence). V lost 3 bases and J 3 bases, leaving 11 bases between the germline ends. This CDR3 region has 14 residues. The CDR3 DNA reads as TGTGCCAGCAGTTTTCGGTGGGGAGAAGAGACCCAGTACTTC. Its protein is CASSFRWGEETQYF.

This clonotype was seen only once. This chain joins TRBV5-6 and TRBJ2-5, with D possibly being TRBD1 or TRBD2 (5 bases each). The V and J ends lost 2 bases and 2 bases respectively, with 10 bases between them. This CDR3 spans 14 amino acids. Looked up from germline, CDR1 is SGHDT and CDR2 is YYEEEE. The CDR3 spells CASSLLWGQETQYF. CDR3 DNA: TGTGCCAGCAGCTTACTCTGGGGGCAAGAGACCCAGTACTTC.

The chain combines TRBV27 with TRBJ1-4; tentatively, D is TRBD1 (5 bases). Per the germline V gene, CDR1 is MNHEY and CDR2 is SMNVEV (reference sequence). V dropped 2 bases and J dropped 3 bases, with 13 bases sitting between them. The CDR3 spans 16 residues. The CDR3 loop reads CASSLTGRASNEKLFF. The DNA for the CDR3 is TGTGCCAGCAGTTTAACGGGCAGGGCCTCTAATGAAAAACTGTTTTTT.

The rearrangement links TRBV3-1 to TRBJ2-2; D gene unclear. V gave up 0 bases and J gave up 7 bases, with 6 bases separating them. The CDR3 contains 13 residues. Germline assignment: CDR1 LGHDT and CDR2 YNNKEL (reference sequence). The CDR3 nucleotides are TGTGCCAGCAGCCAAGACTGGGGCGGGGAGCTGTTTTTT. It yields the protein CASSQDWGGELFF.

In its sample, this clonotype was seen a few times. The chain couples TRBV11-2 to TRBJ2-3; tentatively, D is TRBD2 (5 bases). The germline gives CDR1 SGHAT, CDR2 FQNNGV. There are 14 residues in the CDR3. V was trimmed by 7 bases and J by 2 bases, leaving 13 bases between them. In DNA, the CDR3 is TGTGCCAGCACCCGCGAAGCGGTCACAGATACGCAGTATTTT. It yields the protein CASTREAVTDTQYF.

The chain carries TRBV6-1 and TRBJ1-2; D is uncertain. V was trimmed by 3 bases and J by 14 bases, leaving 25 bases between them. The CDR3 runs 15 residues. Germline V gene lookup returns CDR1 MNHNS and CDR2 SASEGT. This CDR3 is CASSDSQQLYGLYTF. The CDR3 DNA follows: TGTGCCAGCAGTGATTCCCAGCAATTATACGGACTCTATACCTTC.

The CDR3 DNA is TGTGCCAGCAGCGTAGAGGCAGGGCTCTCCTACGAGCAGTACTTC. It specifies CASSVEAGLSYEQYF. This chain connects TRBV9 to TRBJ2-7; D possibly corresponds to TRBD1 (5 bases). The CDR3 extends over 15 amino acids. Trimming stripped 0 bases from V and 0 bases from J, with 10 bases between. Germline CDR1 is SGDLS and CDR2 is YYNGEE.

This chain uses TRBV3-1 with TRBJ2-7; D may be TRBD2 (6 bases). Germline V gives CDR1 LGHDT, CDR2 YNNKEL (reference sequence). Trimming took 4 bases from V and 2 from J, leaving 12 bases between them. The CDR3 has 14 residues. The CDR3 bases are TGTGCCAGCAGCCCGGGACTCATAGCCTACGAGCAGTACTTC. This sequence encodes CASSPGLIAYEQYF.

The V gene is TRBV5-8, the J gene TRBJ1-4; D is unresolved. V was cut by 1 base and J by 5 bases, with 9 bases left in between. Germline V gene lookup returns CDR1 SGHTS and CDR2 YDEGEE. CDR3 length equals 14 residues. The CDR3, as DNA: TGTGCCAGCAGCTTGATAAGGGAGAATGAAAAACTGTTTTTT. It translates to CASSLIRENEKLFF. Together with reference TRBV5-8 and TRBJ1-4, the CDR3 gives the full variable domain: EAGVTQSPTHLIKTRGQQATLRCSPISGHTSVYWYQQALGLGLQFLLWYDEGEERNRGNFPPRFSGRQFPNYSSELNVNALELEDSALYLCASSLIRENEKLFFGSGTQLSVL.

The CDR3 DNA reads as TGTGCCAGCAGCCGGGACTCCTCCTACAATGAGCAGTTCTTC. It yields the protein CASSRDSSYNEQFF. The rearrangement joins TRBV7-3 to TRBJ2-1; weak D call: TRBD2 (6 bases). CDR3 length: 14 amino acids. The germline CDR1 and CDR2 sequences are SGHTA and FQGTGA. Trimming shortened V by 5 bases and J by 0 bases, and 8 bases separated the two germline ends.

The chain carries TRBV7-9 and TRBJ1-1; D remains ambiguous. The CDR3 contains 11 residues. The germline gives CDR1 SEHNR, CDR2 FQNEAQ (reference sequence). Trimming removed 3 bases at V and 8 bases at J, with 7 bases between. The DNA of the CDR3 is TGTGCCAGCAGCTTTGAGGAAGAAGCTTTCTTT. It translates to CASSFEEEAFF.

This clonotype appeared once. The V and J genes are TRBV27 and TRBJ1-5; a weak D match, TRBD1 (6 bases). The CDR3 extends over 14 amino acids. V gave up 2 bases and J gave up 2 bases, with 7 bases separating them. The germline CDR1 and CDR2 sequences are MNHEY and SMNVEV (reference sequence). The CDR3 DNA is TGTGCCAGCAGTTTAGCAGGGGGCAATCAGCCCCAGCATTTT. Translating it yields CASSLAGGNQPQHF.

V gene TRBV20-1 combines with J gene TRBJ2-2; D remains unclear. Per germline, CDR1 DFQATT and CDR2 SNEGSKA (reference sequence). The CDR3 totals 13 residues. V lost 0 bases and J 3 bases, leaving 5 bases between the germline ends. The CDR3 nucleotides read TGCAGTGCTAGAGATGGGGACACCGGGGAGCTGTTTTTT. Translated: CSARDGDTGELFF.